This T cell receptor (beta chain) appears in the sequencing data of a study of identical twins. Many counts were recorded for this clonotype. The target antigen is unknown. TCRdb processed the 5' RACE reads anew with MiXCR; each CDR3 protein has one entry. The data hold 500,000 to 700,000 distinct CDR3 sequences, with around 7.4% observed a single time. V gave up 1 base and J gave up 2 bases; unmatched junction bases: 3. The CDR3 runs 15 residues. Germline-derived CDR1 and CDR2 are MDHEN and SYDVKM. Study observations and caveats: Insertion counts were lower in abundant cord blood beta clonotypes, a trend that memory repertoires did not show.

The same sample was also studied in work on yellow fever vaccine responses in identical twins.

The specimen sequenced was PBMCs. This TCR was sampled from a woman in her late teens or twenties in good health. The V call is TRBV28, the J call TRBJ2-7; TRBD1 aligns across 9 bases. The CDR3 loop reads CASSLSGTGTYEQYF. Here the CDR3 DNA reads TGTGCCAGCAGTTTATCCGGGACAGGGACCTACGAGCAGTACTTC.